Detailed here is one T cell receptor beta chain. Its matching antigen is unknown. V lost 4 bases, J lost 3 bases, and 10 bases lay in between. The CDR3 totals 13 residues. Germline values: CDR1 SQVTM, CDR2 ANQGSEA. The data were produced by immunoSEQ multiplex PCR, yet TCRdb's version contains in-frame clones alone and is incomplete. The data hold roughly 38,000 clones, with approximately 88% observed a single time. This specimen comes from a study of T cells in localized non-small cell lung cancer. Overall study findings and caveats: Within adjacent lung there appeared a median roughly 60 of the top 100 tumor clones.

The sequenced sample was peripheral blood, obtained before any cancer treatment. This chain links TRBV29-1 with TRBJ1-5; D gene unclear. This receptor was identified in a woman aged 40-69 years with stage I lung adenocarcinoma. This chain's CDR3 is CSVVLQNNQPQHF. The CDR3 DNA is TGCAGCGTTGTTTTACAAAACAATCAGCCCCAGCATTTT.